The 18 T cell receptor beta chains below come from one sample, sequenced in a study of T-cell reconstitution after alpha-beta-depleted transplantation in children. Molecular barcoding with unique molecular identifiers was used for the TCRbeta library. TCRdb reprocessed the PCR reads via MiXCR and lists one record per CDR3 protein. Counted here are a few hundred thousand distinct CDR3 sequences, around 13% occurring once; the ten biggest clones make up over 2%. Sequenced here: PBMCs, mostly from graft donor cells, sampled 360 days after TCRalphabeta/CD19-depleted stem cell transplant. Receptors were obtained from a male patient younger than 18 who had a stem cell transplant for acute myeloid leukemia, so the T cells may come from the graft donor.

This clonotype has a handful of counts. CDR3 DNA sequence: TGTGCCAGCAGCTTGCGGGACAGGAGCTCCTATAATTCACCCCTCCACTTT. It yields the protein CASSLRDRSSYNSPLHF. This chain uses TRBV7-3 with TRBJ1-6, with 8 bases identical to TRBD1. Germline V CDR1 and CDR2: SGHTA, FQGTGA. V shed 3 bases and J 0 bases; nucleotides not matched to a gene: 4. CDR3 length: 17 amino acids.

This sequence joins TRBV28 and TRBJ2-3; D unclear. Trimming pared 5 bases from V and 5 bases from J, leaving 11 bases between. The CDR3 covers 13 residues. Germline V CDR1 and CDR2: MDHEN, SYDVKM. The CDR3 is CASSLFRIDTQYF. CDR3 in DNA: TGTGCCAGCAGTCTCTTTAGGATAGATACGCAGTATTTT.

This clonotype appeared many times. Written as DNA, the CDR3 is TGTGCCAGCAGCAAAGATAACAGAATTTACGAGCAGTACTTC. It translates to CASSKDNRIYEQYF. The chain links TRBV21-1 to TRBJ2-7. TRBV21-1 is assigned pseudogene status. The CDR3 loop spans 14 amino acids.

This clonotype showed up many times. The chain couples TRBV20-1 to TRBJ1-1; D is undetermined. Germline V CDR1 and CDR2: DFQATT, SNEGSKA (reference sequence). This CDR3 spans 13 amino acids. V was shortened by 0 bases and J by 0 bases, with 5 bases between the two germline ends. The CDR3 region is CSARDLMNTEAFF. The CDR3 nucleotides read TGCAGTGCTAGAGATCTGATGAACACTGAAGCTTTCTTT.

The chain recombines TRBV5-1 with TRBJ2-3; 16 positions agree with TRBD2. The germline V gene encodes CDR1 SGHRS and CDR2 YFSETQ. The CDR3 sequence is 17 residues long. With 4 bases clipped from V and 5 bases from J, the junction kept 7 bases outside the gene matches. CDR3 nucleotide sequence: TGCGCCAGCAGCCCCGGGACTAGCGGGAGGGAAGGAGATACGCAGTATTTT. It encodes CASSPGTSGREGDTQYF.

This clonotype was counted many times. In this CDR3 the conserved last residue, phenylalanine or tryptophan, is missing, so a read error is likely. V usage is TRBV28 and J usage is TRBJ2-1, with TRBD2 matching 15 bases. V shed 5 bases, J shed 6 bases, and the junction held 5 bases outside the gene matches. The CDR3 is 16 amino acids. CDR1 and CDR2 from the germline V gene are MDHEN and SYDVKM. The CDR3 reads CASSTLGLAGGNEQFL. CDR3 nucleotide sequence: TGTGCCAGCAGTACCCTGGGACTAGCGGGAGGCAATGAGCAGTTCCTC.

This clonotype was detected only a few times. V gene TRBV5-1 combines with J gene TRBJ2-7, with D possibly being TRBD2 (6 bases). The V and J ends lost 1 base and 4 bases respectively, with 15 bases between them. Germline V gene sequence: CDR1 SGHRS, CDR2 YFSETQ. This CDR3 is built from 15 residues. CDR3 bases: TGCGCCAGCAGCTTGAGGTCGGGAGTCTCATACGAGCAGTACTTC. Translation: CASSLRSGVSYEQYF. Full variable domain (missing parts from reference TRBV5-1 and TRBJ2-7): KAGVTQTPRYLIKTRGQQVTLSCSPISGHRSVSWYQQTPGQGLQFLFEYFSETQRNKGNFPGRFSGRQFSNSRSEMNVSTLELGDSALYLCASSLRSGVSYEQYFGPGTRLTVT.

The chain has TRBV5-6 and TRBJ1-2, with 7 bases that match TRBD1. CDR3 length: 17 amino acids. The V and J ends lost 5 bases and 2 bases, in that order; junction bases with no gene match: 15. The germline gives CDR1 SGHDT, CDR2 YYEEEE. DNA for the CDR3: TGTGCCAGCAGGAAGACCCCGACAGGGCAAGAAAACTATGGCTACACCTTC. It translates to CASRKTPTGQENYGYTF.

CDR3 in amino acids: CASSQRGGTNEKLFF. In DNA, the CDR3 is TGTGCCAGCAGCCAGAGGGGGGGAACTAATGAAAAACTGTTTTTT. V gene TRBV7-2 combines with J gene TRBJ1-4; tentatively, D is TRBD1 (6 bases). V lost 5 bases, J lost 1 base, and 11 bases lay in between. The CDR3 covers 15 residues. Germline V gene sequence: CDR1 SGHTA, CDR2 FQGNSA. The full variable domain, in which reference TRBV7-2 and TRBJ1-4 provide the parts outside the CDR3, is GAGVSQSPSNKVTEKGKDVELRCDPISGHTALYWYRQSLGQGLEFLIYFQGNSAPDKSGLPSDRFSAERTGGSVSTLTIQRTQQEDSAVYLCASSQRGGTNEKLFFGSGTQLSVL.

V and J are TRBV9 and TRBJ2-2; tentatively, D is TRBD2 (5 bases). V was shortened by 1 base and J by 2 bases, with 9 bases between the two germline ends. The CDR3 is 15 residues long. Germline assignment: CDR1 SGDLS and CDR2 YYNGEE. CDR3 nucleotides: TGTGCCAGCAGCGTATGGAGCGGAAACACCGGGGAGCTGTTTTTT. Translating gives CASSVWSGNTGELFF.

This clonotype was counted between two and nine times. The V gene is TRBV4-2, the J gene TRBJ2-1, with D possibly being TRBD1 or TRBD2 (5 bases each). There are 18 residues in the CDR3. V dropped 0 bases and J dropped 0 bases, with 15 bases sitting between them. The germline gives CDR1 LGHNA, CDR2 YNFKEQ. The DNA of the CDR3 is TGTGCCAGCAGCCAAGAAAGGGGCCTAGCTGACTCCTACAATGAGCAGTTCTTC. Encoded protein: CASSQERGLADSYNEQFF.

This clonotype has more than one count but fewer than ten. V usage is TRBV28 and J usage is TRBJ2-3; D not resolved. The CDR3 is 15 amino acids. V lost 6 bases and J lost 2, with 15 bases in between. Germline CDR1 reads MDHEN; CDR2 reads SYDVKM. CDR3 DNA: TGTGCCAGCAGCCTGACGACCGCCTACACAGATACGCAGTATTTT. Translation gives CASSLTTAYTDTQYF.

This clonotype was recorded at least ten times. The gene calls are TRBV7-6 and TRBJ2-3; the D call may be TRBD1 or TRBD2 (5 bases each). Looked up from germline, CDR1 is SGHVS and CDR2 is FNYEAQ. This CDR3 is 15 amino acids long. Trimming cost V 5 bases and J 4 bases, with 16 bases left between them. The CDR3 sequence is CASSPIGKGADTQYF. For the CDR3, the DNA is TGTGCCAGCAGCCCTATCGGGAAAGGGGCAGATACGCAGTATTTT.

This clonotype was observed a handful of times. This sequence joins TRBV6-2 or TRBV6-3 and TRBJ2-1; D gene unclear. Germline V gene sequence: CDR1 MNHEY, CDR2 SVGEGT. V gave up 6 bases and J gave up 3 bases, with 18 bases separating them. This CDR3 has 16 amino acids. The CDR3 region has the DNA TGTGCCAGCAGCCCCCTTATACCAGCCCTCTACAATGAGCAGTTCTTC. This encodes CASSPLIPALYNEQFF.

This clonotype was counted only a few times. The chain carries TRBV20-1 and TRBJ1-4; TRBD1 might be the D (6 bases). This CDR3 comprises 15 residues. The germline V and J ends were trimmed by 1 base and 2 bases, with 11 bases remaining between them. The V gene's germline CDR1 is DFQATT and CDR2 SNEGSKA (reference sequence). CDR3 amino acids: CSARVWRGTNEKLFF. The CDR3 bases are TGCAGTGCTAGAGTATGGAGGGGGACTAATGAAAAACTGTTTTTT.

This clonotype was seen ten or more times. This chain's CDR3 is CASSFYRKSSYEQYF. The CDR3, as DNA: TGTGCCAGCAGCTTCTATCGGAAGAGCTCCTACGAGCAGTACTTC. The chain couples TRBV5-6 to TRBJ2-7; D unresolved. V was clipped by 2 bases and J by 0 bases, with 12 bases between them. The length of the CDR3 is 15 residues. Germline V CDR1 and CDR2: SGHDT, YYEEEE.

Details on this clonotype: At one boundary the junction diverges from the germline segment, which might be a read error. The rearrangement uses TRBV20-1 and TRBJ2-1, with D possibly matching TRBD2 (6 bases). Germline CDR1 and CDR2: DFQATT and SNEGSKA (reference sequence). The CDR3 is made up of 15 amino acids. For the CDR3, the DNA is TGCAGTGTTAGAAATCCGAGGAGGGAGTGGGGTGAGCAGTTCTTC. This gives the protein CSVRNPRREWGEQFF.

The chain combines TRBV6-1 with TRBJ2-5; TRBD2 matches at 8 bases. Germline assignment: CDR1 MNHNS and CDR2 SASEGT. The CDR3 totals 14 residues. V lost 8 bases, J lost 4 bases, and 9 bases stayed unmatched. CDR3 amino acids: CASRLVRGGETQYF. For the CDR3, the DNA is TGTGCCAGCCGTCTCGTCCGGGGGGGAGAGACCCAGTACTTC.